The clone carrying this T cell receptor (beta chain) was picked up a small number of times. Its antigen is not known. The sample belongs to a study of T-cell memory formation after mild COVID-19. Whole-study findings and limits: CD4+ clones that contracted lay mainly in CM and EM; CD8+ ones lay in EMRA.

V lost 5 bases and J 4 bases, leaving 8 bases between the germline ends. The CDR3 spans 12 residues. CDR1 and CDR2 (germline): MNHNY, SVGAGI (reference sequence). TCRdb reprocessed the 5' RACE reads with MiXCR, giving one entry per CDR3 protein. The sample holds more than 100,000 distinct CDR3 sequences, 15% to 20% seen once. Sequenced sample: PBMCs or a T cell subset sorted from them (not recorded which). The source of this sequence is a man aged 18 to 30 who had mild COVID-19 (a few samples of this study predate the infection). Cell type and time point are not known. The chain carries TRBV6-6 and TRBJ1-1; D is ambiguous. The CDR3 bases are TGTGCCAGCAGTCAGGACTTCACTGAAGCTTTCTTT. Translating gives CASSQDFTEAFF.